This passage covers 5 T cell receptor beta chains from one sample sequenced in a study of T cell responses to AZD1222 COVID-19 vaccine. Assay: immunoSEQ multiplex PCR; the TCRdb copy retains only in-frame clones and omits some. This table has 150,000 to 200,000 clones, about 90% appearing once. Sequencing was performed on peripheral blood, taken 28 days after the second AZD1222 dose. The receptors shown here come from an adult who received the AZD1222 COVID-19 vaccine.

The genes are TRBV4-1 and TRBJ1-3; no firm D call. Germline V lookup: CDR1 MGHRA, CDR2 YSYEKL. The ends were cut back, 1 base at V and 0 bases at J, with 10 bases in the middle. The CDR3 length is 16 residues. In DNA, the CDR3 is TGCGCCAGCAGCCAAGCAGGCGGCGGCTCTGGAAACACCATATATTTT. It yields the protein CASSQAGGGSGNTIYF.

The chain couples TRBV10-3 to TRBJ1-2; D not certain. The V gene lost 4 bases and the J gene lost 8 bases, with 8 bases spanning the gap. The CDR3 runs 11 residues. The germline V gene has CDR1 ENHRY and CDR2 SYGVKD. CDR3 in DNA: TGTGCCATCAGTGGTTTAATCGGCTACACCTTC. Translated, it gives CAISGLIGYTF.

This chain joins TRBV11-2 and TRBJ1-2; a possible D gene is TRBD1 (6 bases). Per germline, CDR1 SGHAT and CDR2 FQNNGV. The CDR3 is 14 amino acids. V was cut by 5 bases and J by 4 bases, with 14 bases left in between. CDR3 DNA: TGTGCCAGCAGCCCCGGACAGTCAAGCTATGGCTACACCTTC. It codes for CASSPGQSSYGYTF.

V and J are TRBV4-2 and TRBJ1-2; 9 nucleotides agree with TRBD1. The CDR3 contains 15 residues. The junction had 5 bases not matched to a gene; V was cut back by 1 base and J by 5 bases. The germline gives CDR1 LGHNA, CDR2 YNFKEQ. The CDR3, as DNA: TGTGCCAGCAGCCAAGGGGACAGGGAGCAATATGGCTACACCTTC. This sequence encodes CASSQGDREQYGYTF.

The rearrangement joins TRBV7-9 to TRBJ1-5, with D perhaps TRBD1 (5 bases). Trimming removed 2 bases at V and 9 bases at J, with 11 bases between. Germline values: CDR1 SEHNR, CDR2 FQNEAQ (reference sequence). The CDR3 is made up of 13 amino acids. CDR3 residues: CASSLRGARPQHF. CDR3 in DNA: TGTGCCAGCAGCTTACGAGGGGCGAGGCCCCAGCATTTT.